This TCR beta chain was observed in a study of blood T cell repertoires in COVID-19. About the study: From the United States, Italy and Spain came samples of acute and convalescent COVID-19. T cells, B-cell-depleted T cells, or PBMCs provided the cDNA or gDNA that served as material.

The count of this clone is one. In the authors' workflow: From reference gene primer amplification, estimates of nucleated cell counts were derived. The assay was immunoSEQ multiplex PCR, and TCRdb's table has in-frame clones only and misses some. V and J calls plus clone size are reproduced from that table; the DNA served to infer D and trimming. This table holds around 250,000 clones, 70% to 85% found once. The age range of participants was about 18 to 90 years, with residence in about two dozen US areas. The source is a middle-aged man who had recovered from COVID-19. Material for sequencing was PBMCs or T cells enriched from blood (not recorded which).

The CDR3 loop reads CARSTRDRGLEDEQYF. The CDR3 region has the DNA TGTGCCAGAAGCACCCGGGACAGGGGGCTAGAGGACGAGCAGTACTTC. The V call is TRBV5-3, the J call TRBJ2-7, with 12 bases matching TRBD1. TRBV5-3 is an ORF, and what it does is uncertain. This CDR3 is built from 16 residues. J lost 5 bases, V lost 4 bases, and 10 bases had no gene match.